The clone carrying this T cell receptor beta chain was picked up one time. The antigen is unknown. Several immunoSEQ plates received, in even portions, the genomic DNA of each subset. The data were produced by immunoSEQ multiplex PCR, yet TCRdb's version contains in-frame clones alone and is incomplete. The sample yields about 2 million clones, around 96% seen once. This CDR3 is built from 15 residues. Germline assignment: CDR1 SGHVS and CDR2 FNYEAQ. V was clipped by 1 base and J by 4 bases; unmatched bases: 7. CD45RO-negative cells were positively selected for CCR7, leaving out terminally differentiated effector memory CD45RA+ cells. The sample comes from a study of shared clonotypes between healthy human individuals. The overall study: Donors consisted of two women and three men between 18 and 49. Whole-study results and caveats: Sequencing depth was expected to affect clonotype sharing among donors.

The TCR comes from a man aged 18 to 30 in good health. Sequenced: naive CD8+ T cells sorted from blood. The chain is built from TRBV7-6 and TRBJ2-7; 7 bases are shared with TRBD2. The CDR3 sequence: CASSLELATLYEQYF. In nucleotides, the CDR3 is TGTGCCAGCAGCTTAGAACTAGCGACTTTATACGAGCAGTACTTC.